A single sample is the source of the 26 T cell receptor beta chains below, sequenced in a study of patients and donors after allogeneic stem cell transplantation (dated by TCRdb to about 2020). Libraries came from RT-PCR. Sequenced using a NextSeq 550. Starting from the raw public reads, TCRdb applied fastp trimming at Q25, assembled clones with MiXCR and retained in-frame beta chains. Rows are combined by CDR3 protein, so each entry shows the most common genes and DNA. The sample records 920,000 or so distinct CDR3 sequences, more than 15% of which are singletons. The top ten clonotypes cover 6% of the sample. Input material: blood, either unsorted or a sorted T cell fraction (not recorded which). The receptor source for this set is a human donor who was either an allogeneic HSCT recipient or a stem cell or donor lymphocyte infusion donor (not recorded which). It is not recorded whose cells these are; they may come from a transplant donor.

There are a few counts of this clonotype. This chain connects TRBV2 to TRBJ2-1; D unclear. Germline loops: CDR1 SNHLY, CDR2 FYNNEI. Trimming removed 1 base from V and 6 bases from J, with 10 bases in between. CDR3 size: 14 residues. The CDR3 sequence is CASSEGGNPNEQFF. DNA for the CDR3: TGTGCCAGCAGTGAAGGCGGCAACCCCAATGAGCAGTTCTTC.

This clonotype has only a few counts. The chain employs TRBV18 and TRBJ2-1, with 9 bases matching TRBD2. The CDR3 loop spans 13 amino acids. The germline V gene encodes CDR1 KGHSH and CDR2 LQKENI. Trimming removed 2 bases from V and 9 bases from J; junction bases left unmatched: 2. The CDR3 here is CASSPIAGVEQFF. DNA for the CDR3: TGTGCCAGCTCACCAATAGCGGGGGTTGAGCAGTTCTTC.

The chain carries TRBV5-1 and TRBJ1-6, with 7 bases lining up with TRBD1. The CDR3 extends over 16 amino acids. V trimming: 4 bases; J trimming: 7 bases; junction bases outside the gene matches: 11. The germline V gene has CDR1 SGHRS and CDR2 YFSETQ. The CDR3 loop is CASSLDPTGWNSPLHF. The CDR3 DNA reads TGCGCCAGCAGCCTAGATCCGACAGGGTGGAATTCACCCCTCCACTTT.

The chain has TRBV4-2 and TRBJ1-2; 9 bases are a match to TRBD1. The CDR3 is made up of 16 amino acids. The V gene end was trimmed by 3 bases and the J gene end by 6 bases; junction bases not matched to a gene: 11. CDR1 is LGHNA and CDR2 is YNFKEQ in the germline V gene. The CDR3 DNA follows: TGTGCCAGCAGCCACCAGACGCCGGGACAGGGTAATGGCTACACCTTC. It yields the protein CASSHQTPGQGNGYTF.

This clonotype has only a few counts. This chain connects TRBV9 to TRBJ1-6, with a weak D call TRBD1 (5 bases). The CDR3 loop spans 16 amino acids. Germline V CDR1 and CDR2: SGDLS, YYNGEE. Trimming cost V 5 bases and J 0 bases, with 12 bases left between them. The CDR3 region is CASSKKGSSYNSPLHF. Written as DNA, the CDR3 is TGTGCCAGCAGTAAGAAGGGGAGCTCCTATAATTCACCCCTCCACTTT.

The chain has TRBV27 and TRBJ2-7; D call uncertain. V gave up 0 bases and J gave up 3 bases, with 6 bases separating them. Germline loops: CDR1 MNHEY, CDR2 SMNVEV (reference sequence). The CDR3 runs 13 residues. The CDR3 nucleotides read TGTGCCAGCAGTTTATCCTTTATCTACGAGCAGTACTTC. This sequence encodes CASSLSFIYEQYF.

The chain carries TRBV25-1 and TRBJ1-6; D uncertain. The germline V gene encodes CDR1 MGHDK and CDR2 SYGVNS. CDR3 size: 17 residues. V dropped 1 base and J dropped 0 bases, with 10 bases sitting between them. CDR3 sequence reads: CASSEFLGSSYNSPLHF. The CDR3 DNA reads TGTGCCAGCAGTGAATTCCTGGGAAGCTCCTATAATTCACCCCTCCACTTT.

The V gene is TRBV7-9, the J gene TRBJ2-7; TRBD1 matches at 11 bases. The CDR3 is 15 residues long. J gave up 6 bases and V 1 base, and 5 bases lay outside the gene matches. Germline V gives CDR1 SEHNR, CDR2 FQNEAQ (reference sequence). In DNA form, the CDR3 reads TGTGCCAGCAGCTTAGGGGCCGGGACAGGGGGCGAGCAGTACTTC. Translation gives CASSLGAGTGGEQYF.

The chain employs TRBV6-5 and TRBJ1-1; D not resolved. The CDR3 has 11 amino acids. Trimming stripped 2 bases from V and 6 bases from J, with 4 bases between. Per the germline V gene, CDR1 is MNHEY and CDR2 is SVGAGI. The CDR3 loop is CASSYMSEAFF. CDR3 nucleotide sequence: TGTGCCAGCAGTTACATGTCTGAAGCTTTCTTT.

The genes are TRBV5-6 and TRBJ1-2; D possibly corresponds to TRBD1 (5 bases). CDR1 and CDR2 from the germline V gene are SGHDT and YYEEEE. CDR3 length: 16 residues. Trimming stripped 4 bases from V and 8 bases from J, with 24 bases between. The CDR3 DNA reads TGTGCCAGCAGCCCCGGGACCCGGAGATGGAGGGAGGGCTACACCTTC. It specifies CASSPGTRRWREGYTF.

This chain connects TRBV5-1 to TRBJ2-2; D not resolved. V lost 0 bases to trimming and J lost 5 bases, with 14 bases between them. The CDR3 runs 16 residues. Germline values: CDR1 SGHRS, CDR2 YFSETQ. The CDR3 is CASSLAGSGITGELFF. The CDR3 DNA reads TGCGCCAGCAGCTTGGCCGGTAGTGGAATAACCGGGGAGCTGTTTTTT.

This clonotype has ten or more counts. The chain couples TRBV12-3 or TRBV12-4 to TRBJ2-2, with TRBD2 matching 12 bases. The CDR3 runs to 15 residues. The trim removed 4 bases at V and 5 bases at J, leaving 2 bases unmatched. The CDR3, as DNA: TGTGCCAGCAGTTCTGGACTAGCGGGAACCGGGGAGCTGTTTTTT. It is translated as CASSSGLAGTGELFF.

This clonotype was counted between two and nine times. The CDR3 sequence: CASSVLSDTGELFF. CDR3 nucleotides: TGTGCCAGCAGCGTCCTGTCGGACACCGGGGAGCTGTTTTTT. This rearrangement joins TRBV7-9 to TRBJ2-2; D not resolved. This CDR3 region has 14 residues. Trimming took off 5 bases at V and 3 bases at J, with 10 bases between the two ends. Per germline, CDR1 SEHNR and CDR2 FQNEAQ (reference sequence).

The gene calls are TRBV7-2 and TRBJ1-2; D call uncertain. The length of the CDR3 is 13 residues. V was shortened by 0 bases and J by 6 bases, with 8 bases between the two germline ends. Germline V gene data show CDR1 as SGHTA and CDR2 as FQGNSA. CDR3 amino acids: CASSLAPNHGYTF. In DNA, the CDR3 is TGTGCCAGCAGCTTAGCCCCCAACCATGGCTACACCTTC.

The chain couples TRBV18 to TRBJ2-7; D is perhaps TRBD2 (5 bases). V was pared by 2 bases and J by 8 bases, with 22 bases between. Germline loops: CDR1 KGHSH, CDR2 LQKENI. The CDR3 covers 16 residues. The CDR3 spells CASSPSPKGDLGKQYF. DNA for the CDR3: TGTGCCAGCTCACCAAGCCCCAAGGGAGATCTCGGGAAGCAGTACTTC. The complete variable domain, with remaining parts taken from reference TRBV18 and TRBJ2-7, reads NAGVMQNPRHLVRRRGQEARLRCSPMKGHSHVYWYRQLPEEGLKFMVYLQKENIIDESGMPKERFSAEFPKEGPSILRIQQVVRGDSAAYFCASSPSPKGDLGKQYFGPGTRLTVT.

With regard to this clonotype: This may come from a read error, since a much larger clone is one base off. The rearrangement joins TRBV2 to TRBJ2-5; D gene uncertain. The CDR3 extends over 12 amino acids. V was pared by 5 bases and J by 3 bases, with 7 bases between. Germline CDR1 reads SNHLY; CDR2 reads FYNNEI. The chain's CDR3 is CASSYSEETQYF. The CDR3 DNA sequence: TGTGCCAGCAGTTACAGCGAAGAGACCCAGTACTTC.

This clonotype has only a few counts. This chain connects TRBV7-9 to TRBJ2-7; no reliable D call. CDR3 length: 12 amino acids. The V end lost 8 bases, the J end lost 2 bases, and 10 bases lay between the germline ends. Germline V CDR1 and CDR2: SEHNR, FQNEAQ (reference sequence). The CDR3 sequence is CASEARPYEQYF. The CDR3 DNA sequence: TGTGCCAGCGAGGCCAGACCCTACGAGCAGTACTTC.

This chain joins TRBV5-1 and TRBJ1-6, with D perhaps TRBD1 (5 bases). Germline assignment: CDR1 SGHRS and CDR2 YFSETQ. The CDR3 is 16 residues long. V gave up 4 bases and J gave up 1 base, with 12 bases separating them. The CDR3 nucleotides are TGCGCCAGCAGCAAACCGGGACTGTCCTATAATTCACCCCTCCACTTT. Protein sequence: CASSKPGLSYNSPLHF. Full variable domain (missing parts from reference TRBV5-1 and TRBJ1-6): KAGVTQTPRYLIKTRGQQVTLSCSPISGHRSVSWYQQTPGQGLQFLFEYFSETQRNKGNFPGRFSGRQFSNSRSEMNVSTLELGDSALYLCASSKPGLSYNSPLHFGNGTRLTVT.

The chain joins TRBV20-1 to TRBJ1-1, with 10 positions matching TRBD1. CDR3 length equals 13 residues. CDR1 is DFQATT, CDR2 SNEGSKA, per germline (reference sequence). V dropped 7 bases and J dropped 5; count of bases not matched to a gene: 7. The DNA of the CDR3 is TGCAGTGTTGACCGGGGACAGGGGACTGAAGCTTTCTTT. This gives the protein CSVDRGQGTEAFF.

V usage is TRBV5-1 and J usage is TRBJ2-5, with 7 positions matching TRBD1. The V gene's germline CDR1 is SGHRS and CDR2 YFSETQ. The CDR3 has 16 residues. V dropped 2 bases and J dropped 2; count of bases not matched to a gene: 9. Written as DNA, the CDR3 is TGCGCCAGCAGCTTATACAGGGGACCGGAGCAAGAGACCCAGTACTTC. Translated, it gives CASSLYRGPEQETQYF. Full variable domain (remainder filled in from reference TRBV5-1 and TRBJ2-5): KAGVTQTPRYLIKTRGQQVTLSCSPISGHRSVSWYQQTPGQGLQFLFEYFSETQRNKGNFPGRFSGRQFSNSRSEMNVSTLELGDSALYLCASSLYRGPEQETQYFGPGTRLLVL.

This clonotype was detected ten times or more. This sequence joins TRBV12-3 or TRBV12-4 and TRBJ2-3; tentatively, D is TRBD2 (7 bases). V lost 4 bases and J lost 1, with 12 bases in between. The CDR3 totals 15 residues. CDR3 DNA: TGTGCCAGCAGTTACGGGGGGCTCCGCACAGATACGCAGTATTTT. This sequence encodes CASSYGGLRTDTQYF.

The chain combines TRBV4-3 with TRBJ1-4; D may be TRBD1 (5 bases). The CDR3 consists of 16 residues. V gave up 0 bases and J gave up 7 bases, with 15 bases separating them. CDR1 and CDR2 (germline): LGHNA, YSLEER. The CDR3 coding sequence is TGCGCCAGCAGCCAAGATCTCGGGGGGAACGGTGAAAAACTGTTTTTT. Translating gives CASSQDLGGNGEKLFF.

This clonotype was found a few times. This chain connects TRBV5-6 to TRBJ1-2; 9 nucleotides align to TRBD1. This CDR3 contains 14 residues. CDR1 SGHDT and CDR2 YYEEEE come from the germline V gene. The J segment lost 8 bases and the V segment lost 3 bases, leaving 8 bases of the junction unmatched. The CDR3 here is CASSSGTGTLGYTF. The CDR3 coding sequence is TGTGCCAGCAGCTCCGGGACAGGGACCCTCGGCTACACCTTC.

The chain is built from TRBV20-1 and TRBJ1-4; TRBD1 matches at 10 bases. Trimming removed 6 bases from V and 4 bases from J; junction bases left unmatched: 17. Germline V lookup: CDR1 DFQATT, CDR2 SNEGSKA (reference sequence). The CDR3 consists of 18 residues. The CDR3 reads CSAGDRGDSNPFNEKLFF. The CDR3 coding sequence is TGCAGTGCGGGGGACAGGGGAGACTCCAACCCTTTTAATGAAAAACTGTTTTTT.

This clonotype appeared many times. The rearrangement links TRBV5-1 to TRBJ1-5; D is undetermined. The CDR3 sequence is 14 residues long. Trimming cost V 0 bases and J 2 bases, with 6 bases left between them. The germline gives CDR1 SGHRS, CDR2 YFSETQ. The CDR3 loop reads CASSLGIGNQPQHF. DNA for the CDR3: TGCGCCAGCAGCTTGGGGATCGGCAATCAGCCCCAGCATTTT.

J is TRBJ2-2 and V is TRBV2; 10 bases fit TRBD1. V shed 6 bases and J 7 bases; nucleotides not matched to a gene: 5. The CDR3 is 14 residues long. Germline lookup yields CDR1 SNHLY and CDR2 FYNNEI. CDR3 region: CASRGDRGGGELFF. CDR3 bases: TGTGCCAGCAGGGGGGACAGGGGCGGCGGGGAGCTGTTTTTT.